This T cell receptor (beta chain) stems from a study of T cell changes during pregnancy in multiple sclerosis (dated by TCRdb to between 2017 and 2020). Regarding the complete study: In women with multiple sclerosis, the researchers looked at how the T cell repertoire shifted as pregnancy progressed.

The V end loses 0 bases and the J end loses 0 bases, and a stretch of 4 bases separates them. The germline V gene yields SGHTA for CDR1 and FQGNSA for CDR2. Taken from cysteine to phenylalanine, the CDR3 has 14 residues. Here the CDR3 DNA is all that survives: 42 bases in frame from base 1. Libraries were constructed by the immunoSEQ multiplex PCR assay. The table was pulled from immuneACCESS by TCRdb, which kept in-frame rearrangements only. Such tables lose some clones; where checked, under half of the loss comes from unresolved V genes, and the rest has no known cause. This sample is represented by 35,000 to 45,000 clones; more than 85% of them were singletons. Roughly 0.5% of the sample lies in the top ten. This clone was found a few times. The target of this receptor is not known. No quality values exist for individual bases; no much larger clone is one base distant.

The chain is made from TRBV7-2 and TRBJ2-3; the D gene is unclear. The sequence derives from a female donor in good health, enrolled as a control in a pregnancy study. This sample comprised CD4+ T cells from peripheral blood mononuclear cells, obtained in the second trimester of pregnancy. The nucleotide sequence reads TGTGCCAGCAGCTTAGCATATAGCACAGATACGCAGTATTTT. This yields the protein CASSLAYSTDTQYF. When the CDR3 is completed using the reference TRBV7-2 and TRBJ2-3 genes on either side, the full variable domain is GAGVSQSPSNKVTEKGKDVELRCDPISGHTALYWYRQSLGQGLEFLIYFQGNSAPDKSGLPSDRFSAERTGGSVSTLTIQRTQQEDSAVYLCASSLAYSTDTQYFGPGTRLTVL.